This TCR beta chain was identified in a study of blood T cell repertoires in COVID-19. Overall study: The United States, Italy and Spain supplied acute and convalescent COVID-19 samples. Sources were T cells, B-cell-depleted T cells, or PBMCs; the material itself was cDNA or gDNA.

Germline CDR1 SGHRS, CDR2 YFSETQ. Between the trimmed V and J ends, which lost 4 bases and 1 base, there was a span of 20 bases. This CDR3 has 17 amino acids. The table came from immunoSEQ multiplex PCR; TCRdb's copy has only in-frame clones and leaves some out. The data show 100,000 to 120,000 clones, under 90% seen once. The sample was peripheral blood. This TCR derives from a man of 80 years or more with acute or convalescent COVID-19. V is TRBV5-1 and J is TRBJ1-1; D is possibly TRBD1 (6 bases). CDR3 nucleotides: TGCGCCAGCAGCCCTCAGTTGGGTGGACAGTCGAACACTGAAGCTTTCTTT. Its translation: CASSPQLGGQSNTEAFF.